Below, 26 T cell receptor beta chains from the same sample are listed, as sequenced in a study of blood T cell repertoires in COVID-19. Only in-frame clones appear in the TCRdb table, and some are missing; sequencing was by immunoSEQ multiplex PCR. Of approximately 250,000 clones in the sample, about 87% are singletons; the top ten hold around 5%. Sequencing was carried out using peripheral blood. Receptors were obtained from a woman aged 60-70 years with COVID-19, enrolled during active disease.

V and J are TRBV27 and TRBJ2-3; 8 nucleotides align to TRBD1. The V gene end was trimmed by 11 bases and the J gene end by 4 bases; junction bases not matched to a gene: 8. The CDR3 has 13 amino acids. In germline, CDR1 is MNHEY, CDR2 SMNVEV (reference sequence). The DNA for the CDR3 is TGTGCCGCCCGGGCGACAGGGGCAGATACGCAGTATTTT. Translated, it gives CAARATGADTQYF.

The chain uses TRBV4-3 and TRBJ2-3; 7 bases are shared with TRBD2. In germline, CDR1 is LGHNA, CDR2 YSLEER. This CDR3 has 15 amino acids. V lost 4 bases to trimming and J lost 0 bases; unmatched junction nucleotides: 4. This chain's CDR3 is CASSLGLKSTDTQYF. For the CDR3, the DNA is TGCGCCAGCAGCCTGGGACTAAAAAGCACAGATACGCAGTATTTT.

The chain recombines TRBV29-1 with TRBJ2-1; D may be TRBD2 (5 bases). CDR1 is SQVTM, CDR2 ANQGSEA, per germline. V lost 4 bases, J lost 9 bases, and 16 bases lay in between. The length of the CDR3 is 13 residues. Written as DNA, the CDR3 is TGCAGCGTTGGCCCACAACTAGGTTCTGAGCAGTTCTTC. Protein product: CSVGPQLGSEQFF.

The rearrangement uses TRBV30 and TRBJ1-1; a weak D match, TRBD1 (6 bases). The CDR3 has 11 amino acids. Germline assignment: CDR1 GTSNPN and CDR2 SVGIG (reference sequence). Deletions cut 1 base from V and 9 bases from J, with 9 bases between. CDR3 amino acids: CAWSGTEQAFF. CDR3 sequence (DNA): TGTGCCTGGAGTGGGACAGAACAAGCTTTCTTT. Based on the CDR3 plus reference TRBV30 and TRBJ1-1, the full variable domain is SQTIHQWPATLVQPVGSPLSLECTVEGTSNPNLYWYRQAAGRGLQLLFYSVGIGQISSEVPQNLSASRPQDRQFILSSKKLLLSDSGFYLCAWSGTEQAFFGQGTRLTVV.

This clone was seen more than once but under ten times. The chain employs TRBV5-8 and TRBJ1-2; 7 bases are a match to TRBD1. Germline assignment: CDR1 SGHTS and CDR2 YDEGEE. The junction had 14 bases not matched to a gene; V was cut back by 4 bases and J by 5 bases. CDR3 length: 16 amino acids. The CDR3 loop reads CASSLGNRGMGYGYTF. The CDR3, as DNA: TGTGCCAGCAGCCTGGGGAACAGGGGAATGGGGTATGGCTACACCTTC.

The CDR3: CAIGTGGSETQYF. CDR3 bases: TGTGCCATCGGGACAGGGGGCTCCGAGACCCAGTACTTC. The chain links TRBV27 to TRBJ2-5; 12 positions match TRBD1. The CDR3 extends over 13 amino acids. Trimming at V came to 10 bases and at J to 5 bases, leaving 5 bases not matched to a gene. In germline, CDR1 is MNHEY, CDR2 SMNVEV (reference sequence).

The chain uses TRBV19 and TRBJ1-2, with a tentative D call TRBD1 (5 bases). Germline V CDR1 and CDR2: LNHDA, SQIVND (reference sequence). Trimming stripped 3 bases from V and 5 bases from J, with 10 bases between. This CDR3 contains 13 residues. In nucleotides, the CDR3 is TGTGCCAGTAGTATTCAGGGCAGATATGGCTACACCTTC. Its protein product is CASSIQGRYGYTF.

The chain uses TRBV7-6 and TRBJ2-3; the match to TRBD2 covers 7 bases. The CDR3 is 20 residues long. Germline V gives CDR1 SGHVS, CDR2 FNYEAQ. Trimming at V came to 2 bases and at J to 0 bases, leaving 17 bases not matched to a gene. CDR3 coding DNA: TGTGCCAGCAGCTTATTACTCGGGCTAGCGGACCGACTTAGCACAGATACGCAGTATTTT. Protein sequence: CASSLLLGLADRLSTDTQYF.

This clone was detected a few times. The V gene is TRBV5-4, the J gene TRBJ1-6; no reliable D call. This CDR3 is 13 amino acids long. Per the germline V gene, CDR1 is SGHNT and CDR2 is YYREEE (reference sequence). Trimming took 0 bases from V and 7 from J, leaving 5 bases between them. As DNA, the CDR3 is TGTGCCAGCAGCTTGGTGCAGAATTCACCCCTCCACTTT. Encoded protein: CASSLVQNSPLHF. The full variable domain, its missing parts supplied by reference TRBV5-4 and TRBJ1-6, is ETGVTQSPTHLIKTRGQQVTLRCSSQSGHNTVSWYQQALGQGPQFIFQYYREEENGRGNFPPRFSGLQFPNYSSELNVNALELDDSALYLCASSLVQNSPLHFGNGTRLTVT.

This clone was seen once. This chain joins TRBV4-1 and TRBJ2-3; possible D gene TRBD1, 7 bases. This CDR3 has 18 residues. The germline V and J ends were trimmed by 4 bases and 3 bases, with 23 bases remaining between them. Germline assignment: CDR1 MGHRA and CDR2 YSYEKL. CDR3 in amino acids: CASSLRALSGGNTDTQYF. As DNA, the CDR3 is TGCGCCAGCAGCCTAAGGGCTTTGTCAGGGGGGAATACAGATACGCAGTATTTT.

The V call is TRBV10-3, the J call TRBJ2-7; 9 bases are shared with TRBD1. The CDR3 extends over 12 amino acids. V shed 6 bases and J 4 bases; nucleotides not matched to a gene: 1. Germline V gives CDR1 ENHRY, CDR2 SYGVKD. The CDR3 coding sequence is TGTGCCATCAGGGACAGGGGATACGAGCAGTACTTC. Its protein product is CAIRDRGYEQYF.

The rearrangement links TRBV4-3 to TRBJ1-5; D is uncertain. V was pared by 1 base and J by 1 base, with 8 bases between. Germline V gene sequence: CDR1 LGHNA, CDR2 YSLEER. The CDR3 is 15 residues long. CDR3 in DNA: TGCGCCAGCAGCCAAGGGTCGGGGAGCAATCAGCCCCAGCATTTT. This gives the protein CASSQGSGSNQPQHF.

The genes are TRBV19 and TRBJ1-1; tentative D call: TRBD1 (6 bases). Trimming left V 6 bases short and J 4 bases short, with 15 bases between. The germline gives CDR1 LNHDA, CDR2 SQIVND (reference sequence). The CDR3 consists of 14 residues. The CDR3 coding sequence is TGTGCCAGTAGCACCAGGGGTCAGCGCACTGAAGCTTTCTTT. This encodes CASSTRGQRTEAFF.

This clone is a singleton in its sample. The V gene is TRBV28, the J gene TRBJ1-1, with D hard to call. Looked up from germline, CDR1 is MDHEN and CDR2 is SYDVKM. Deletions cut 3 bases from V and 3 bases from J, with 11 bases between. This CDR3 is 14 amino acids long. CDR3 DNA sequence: TGTGCCAGCAGTTTTTTGGCGGTTTACACTGAAGCTTTCTTT. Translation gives CASSFLAVYTEAFF.

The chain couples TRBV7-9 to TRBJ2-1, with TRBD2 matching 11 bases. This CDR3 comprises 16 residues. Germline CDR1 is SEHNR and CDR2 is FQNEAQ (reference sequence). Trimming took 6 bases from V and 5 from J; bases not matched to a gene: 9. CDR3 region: CASRSMGTSGDNEQFF. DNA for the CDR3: TGTGCCAGCAGATCCATGGGGACTAGCGGAGACAATGAGCAGTTCTTC.

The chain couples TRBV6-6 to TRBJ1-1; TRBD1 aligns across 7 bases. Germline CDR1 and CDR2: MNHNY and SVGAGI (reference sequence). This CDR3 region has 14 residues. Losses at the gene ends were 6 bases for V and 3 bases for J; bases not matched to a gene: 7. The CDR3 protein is CASRTGSGDTEAFF. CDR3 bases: TGTGCCAGCAGGACAGGGTCAGGGGACACTGAAGCTTTCTTT.

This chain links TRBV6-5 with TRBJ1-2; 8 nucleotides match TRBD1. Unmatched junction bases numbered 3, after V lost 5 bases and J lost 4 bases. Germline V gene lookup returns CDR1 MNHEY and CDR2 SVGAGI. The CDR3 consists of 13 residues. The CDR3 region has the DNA TGTGCCAGCAGTCGGGACAGGCCCTATGGCTACACCTTC. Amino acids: CASSRDRPYGYTF.

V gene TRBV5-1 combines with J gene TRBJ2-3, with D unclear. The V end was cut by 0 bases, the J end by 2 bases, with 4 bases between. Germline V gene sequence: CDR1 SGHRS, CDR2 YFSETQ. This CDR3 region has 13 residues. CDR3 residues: CASSLDNTDTQYF. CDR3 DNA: TGCGCCAGCAGCTTGGACAACACAGATACGCAGTATTTT.

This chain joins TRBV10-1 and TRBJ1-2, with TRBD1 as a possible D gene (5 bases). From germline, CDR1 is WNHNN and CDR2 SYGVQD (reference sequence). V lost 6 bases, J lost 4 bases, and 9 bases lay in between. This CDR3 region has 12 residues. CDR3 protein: CASSGDSYGYTF. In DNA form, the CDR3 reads TGCGCCAGCAGCGGGGACTCCTATGGCTACACCTTC.

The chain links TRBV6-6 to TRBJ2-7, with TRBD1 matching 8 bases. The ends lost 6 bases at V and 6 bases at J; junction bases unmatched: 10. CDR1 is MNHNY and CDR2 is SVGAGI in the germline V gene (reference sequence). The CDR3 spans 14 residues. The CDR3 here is CASRTQGAGSEQYF. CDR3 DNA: TGTGCCAGCAGGACCCAGGGGGCCGGGAGCGAGCAGTACTTC.

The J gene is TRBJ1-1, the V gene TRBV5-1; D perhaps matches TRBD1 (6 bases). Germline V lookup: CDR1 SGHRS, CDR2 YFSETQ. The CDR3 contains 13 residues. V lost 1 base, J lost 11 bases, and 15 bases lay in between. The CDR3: CASSLRGGEVAFF. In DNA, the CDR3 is TGCGCCAGCAGCTTGCGAGGGGGGGAAGTCGCTTTCTTT.

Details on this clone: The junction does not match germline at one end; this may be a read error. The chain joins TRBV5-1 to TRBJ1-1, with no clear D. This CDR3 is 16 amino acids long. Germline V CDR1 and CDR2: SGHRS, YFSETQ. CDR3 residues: CASSLGVRLENIEAFF. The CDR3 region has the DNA TGCGCCAGCAGCTTGGGGGTCAGGTTAGAAAACATTGAAGCTTTCTTT.

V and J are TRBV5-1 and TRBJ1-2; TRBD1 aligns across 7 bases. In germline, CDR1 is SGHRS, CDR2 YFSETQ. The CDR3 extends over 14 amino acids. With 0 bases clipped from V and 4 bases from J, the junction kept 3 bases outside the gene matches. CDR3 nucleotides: TGCGCCAGCAGCTTGGGGGGGACAGCCTATGGCTACACCTTC. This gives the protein CASSLGGTAYGYTF.

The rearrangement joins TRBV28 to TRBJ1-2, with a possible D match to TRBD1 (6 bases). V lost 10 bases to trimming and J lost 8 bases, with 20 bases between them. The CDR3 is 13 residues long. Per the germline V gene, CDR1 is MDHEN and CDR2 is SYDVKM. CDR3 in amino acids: CAIFPGGVSGYTF. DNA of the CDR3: TGTGCCATCTTCCCGGGGGGCGTTTCGGGCTACACCTTC.

Here the CDR3 DNA reads TGTGCCAGCTCACCAAAGGGGGCGGGCGAGCAGTACTTC. This codes for CASSPKGAGEQYF. The genes are TRBV18 and TRBJ2-7, with TRBD1 matching over 7 bases. The CDR3 is 13 amino acids. Germline CDR1 is KGHSH and CDR2 is LQKENI. Trimming at V came to 2 bases and at J to 6 bases, leaving 4 bases not matched to a gene.

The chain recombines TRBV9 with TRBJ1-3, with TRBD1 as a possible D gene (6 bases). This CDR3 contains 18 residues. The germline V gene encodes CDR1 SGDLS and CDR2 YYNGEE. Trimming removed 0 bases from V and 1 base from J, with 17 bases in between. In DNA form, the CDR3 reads TGTGCCAGCAGCGTAGGTGGTCGGGCAGGGGAATCTGGAAACACCATATATTTT. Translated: CASSVGGRAGESGNTIYF.